This T cell receptor beta chain was profiled in a study of technical replicates of blood from several donors. This table comes from immunoSEQ multiplex PCR, and its TCRdb copy is limited to in-frame clones, with some not included. The sample carries under 95,000 clones, 90% to 95% recorded once. The sample was T cells isolated from PBMCs. The TCR originated in a human donor in good health.

The CDR3 protein is CASRAGTGDPGELFF. The CDR3 DNA sequence: TGCGCCAGCAGAGCCGGGACAGGGGACCCCGGGGAGCTGTTTTTT. The chain carries TRBV10-1 and TRBJ2-2, with TRBD1 identical over 10 bases. CDR1 WNHNN and CDR2 SYGVQD come from the germline V gene (reference sequence). The CDR3 totals 15 residues. The V segment lost 6 bases and the J segment 6 bases; nucleotides outside the gene matches: 7.